Each of the 10 T cell receptor beta chains below was sequenced from the same sample in a study of blood T cell repertoires in COVID-19. This table comes from immunoSEQ multiplex PCR, and its TCRdb copy is limited to in-frame clones, with some not included. The table lists about 59,000 clones, around nine tenths of them singletons, with about 17% in the top ten. The specimen sequenced was peripheral blood. The receptors derive from a man of 80 years or more with acute or convalescent COVID-19.

The rearrangement uses TRBV7-6 and TRBJ2-3; no reliable D call. CDR1 and CDR2 (germline): SGHVS, FNYEAQ. Trimming left V 2 bases short and J 0 bases short, with 9 bases between. This CDR3 has 15 residues. CDR3 sequence: CASSLNGGSTDTQYF. The CDR3 nucleotides are TGTGCCAGCAGCTTAAATGGCGGTAGCACAGATACGCAGTATTTT.

The V gene is TRBV6-1, the J gene TRBJ2-5, with D perhaps matching TRBD1 (6 bases). This CDR3 has 14 amino acids. The ends were cut back, 0 bases at V and 5 bases at J, with 10 bases in the middle. The germline CDR1 and CDR2 sequences are MNHNS and SASEGT. CDR3 amino acids: CASSEASRGETQYF. The CDR3 bases are TGTGCCAGCAGTGAAGCGAGCAGGGGCGAGACCCAGTACTTC.

As DNA, the CDR3 is TGTGCCAGCAGCAAAGGTAACAGCTCCTACGAGCAGTACTTC. It yields the protein CASSKGNSSYEQYF. The rearrangement uses TRBV21-1 and TRBJ2-7; the D call of TRBD1 is as the table states it, not checked on the DNA. TRBV21-1 is reported as a pseudogene. The CDR3 consists of 14 residues.

The CDR3 DNA reads as TGTGCCAGCAGCCCATCAGGGGGCTCCTACAATGAGCAGTTCTTC. Its translation is CASSPSGGSYNEQFF. J is TRBJ2-1 and V is TRBV3-1 (or the pseudogene TRBV3-2); 7 bases match TRBD1. J was trimmed by 0 bases and V by 4 bases; bases with no gene match: 3. This CDR3 has 15 residues. The germline V gene encodes CDR1 LGHDT and CDR2 YNNKEL (reference sequence).

This chain uses TRBV11-2 with TRBJ2-1, with TRBD1 identical over 8 bases. CDR3 length: 15 amino acids. Germline V lookup: CDR1 SGHAT, CDR2 FQNNGV. V lost 7 bases to trimming and J lost 7 bases; unmatched junction nucleotides: 12. CDR3 DNA sequence: TGTGCCAGCACCCTAGGGCTGCAGGGGGCGAATGAGCAGTTCTTC. Its translation is CASTLGLQGANEQFF.

V and J are TRBV2 and TRBJ2-1, with 9 bases identical to TRBD2. The CDR3 contains 16 residues. Per germline, CDR1 SNHLY and CDR2 FYNNEI. The J segment lost 0 bases and the V segment lost 4 bases, leaving 4 bases of the junction unmatched. CDR3 coding DNA: TGTGCCAGCAGTGGTCTAGCGGGGAGCTCCTACAATGAGCAGTTCTTC. Protein product: CASSGLAGSSYNEQFF.

This clone was detected once. The V gene is TRBV3-1 (or the pseudogene TRBV3-2), the J gene TRBJ2-1; the match to TRBD2 covers 8 bases. The germline V gene has CDR1 LGHDT and CDR2 YNNKEL (reference sequence). This CDR3 contains 18 residues. The V and J ends lost 7 bases and 5 bases, in that order; junction bases with no gene match: 19. CDR3 protein: CASTPAPRAGGINNEQFF. Written as DNA, the CDR3 is TGTGCCAGCACACCCGCCCCTCGGGCGGGGGGTATCAACAATGAGCAGTTCTTC.

J is TRBJ1-2 and V is TRBV12-3 or TRBV12-4; TRBD1 might be the D (6 bases). CDR3 length: 13 amino acids. V lost 3 bases, J lost 8 bases, and 13 bases lay in between. CDR3 protein: CASSLRGRGGYTF. The CDR3 bases are TGTGCCAGCAGTTTGAGGGGGAGAGGCGGCTACACCTTC.

The chain is built from TRBV10-2 and TRBJ1-2; maybe TRBD1 (5 bases). The V and J ends lost 5 bases and 3 bases respectively, with 10 bases between them. This CDR3 comprises 13 residues. The germline CDR1 and CDR2 sequences are WSHSY and SAAADI. The CDR3 DNA reads TGCGCCAGCAGTCCCGACAGCGACTATGGCTACACCTTC. Amino acids: CASSPDSDYGYTF.

The gene calls are TRBV27 and TRBJ2-2; 7 nucleotides align to TRBD1. CDR1 MNHEY and CDR2 SMNVEV come from the germline V gene (reference sequence). CDR3 length: 16 amino acids. The V gene end was trimmed by 3 bases and the J gene end by 4 bases; junction bases not matched to a gene: 8. CDR3 coding DNA: TGTGCCAGCAGTTTCCTGACAGGGATCGGCACCGGGGAGCTGTTTTTT. It is translated as CASSFLTGIGTGELFF.